The clone carrying this T cell receptor beta chain was picked up many times. The antigen remains undetermined. From RNA transcripts, TCR beta CDR3 regions were amplified. First-round RT-PCR with HTBI primers amplified the TCR CDR3 region. TCRdb itself ran the multiplex PCR reads through MiXCR, one entry per CDR3 protein. The data hold roughly 500,000 distinct CDR3 sequences, with around 42% observed a single time. For the diagnoses, clinical symptoms, serum thyroxine and TRAb, thyroid ultrasound and orbital computed tomography were used. This sample stems from a study of T cells in Graves' hyperthyroidism and ophthalmopathy. Study-wide findings and caveats: Ophthalmopathy got predicted by the model a median 6.5 months before its onset.

The sample comprised peripheral blood or thyroid tissue (not recorded which). The sequence was collected from an adult woman with Graves' disease, either hyperthyroidism or ophthalmopathy (not recorded which).

CDR3 amino acids: CSARRGGGFSYEQYF. DNA of the CDR3: TGCAGTGCTAGAAGGGGGGGGGGTTTCTCCTACGAGCAGTACTTC. The rearrangement uses TRBV20-1 and TRBJ2-7; maybe TRBD2 (7 bases). Trimming cost V 2 bases and J 0 bases, with 14 bases left between them. The CDR3 loop spans 15 amino acids. Germline V gene sequence: CDR1 DFQATT, CDR2 SNEGSKA (reference sequence).